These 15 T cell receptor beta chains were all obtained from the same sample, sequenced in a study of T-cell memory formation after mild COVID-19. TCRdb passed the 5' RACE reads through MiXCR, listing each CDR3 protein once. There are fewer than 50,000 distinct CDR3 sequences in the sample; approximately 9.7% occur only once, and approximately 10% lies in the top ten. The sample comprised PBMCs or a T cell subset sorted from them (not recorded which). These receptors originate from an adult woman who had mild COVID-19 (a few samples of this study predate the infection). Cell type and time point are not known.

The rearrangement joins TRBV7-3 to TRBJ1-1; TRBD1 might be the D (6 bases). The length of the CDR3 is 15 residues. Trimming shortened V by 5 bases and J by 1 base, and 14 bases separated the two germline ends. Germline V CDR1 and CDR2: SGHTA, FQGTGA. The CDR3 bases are TGTGCCAGCAGCCCATCGGGGGGCCCGAACACTGAAGCTTTCTTT. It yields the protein CASSPSGGPNTEAFF.

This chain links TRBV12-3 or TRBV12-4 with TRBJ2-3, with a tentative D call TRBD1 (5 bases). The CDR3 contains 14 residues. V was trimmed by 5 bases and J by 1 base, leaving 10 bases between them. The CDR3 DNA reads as TGTGCCAGCAGTACCTTAGGGGGCACAGATACGCAGTATTTT. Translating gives CASSTLGGTDTQYF.

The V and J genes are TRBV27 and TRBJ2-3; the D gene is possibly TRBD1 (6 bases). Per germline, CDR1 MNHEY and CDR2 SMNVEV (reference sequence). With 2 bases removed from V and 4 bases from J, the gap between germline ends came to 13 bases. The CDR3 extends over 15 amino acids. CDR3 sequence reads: CASSLQGRPPDTQYF. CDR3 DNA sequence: TGTGCCAGCAGTTTACAGGGGCGCCCACCAGATACGCAGTATTTT.

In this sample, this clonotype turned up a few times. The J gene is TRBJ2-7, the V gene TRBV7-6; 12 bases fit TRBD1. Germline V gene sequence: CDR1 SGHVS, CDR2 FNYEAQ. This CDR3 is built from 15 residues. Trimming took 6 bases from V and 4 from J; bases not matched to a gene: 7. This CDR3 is CASSAGTGGEYEQYF. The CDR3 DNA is TGTGCCAGCAGTGCCGGGACAGGGGGCGAGTACGAGCAGTACTTC.

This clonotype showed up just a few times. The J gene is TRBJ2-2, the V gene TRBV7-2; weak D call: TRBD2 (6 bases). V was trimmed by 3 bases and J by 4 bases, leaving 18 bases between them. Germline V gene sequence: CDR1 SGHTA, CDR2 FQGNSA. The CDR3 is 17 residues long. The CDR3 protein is CASSFRGGGAGTGELFF. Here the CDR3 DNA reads TGTGCCAGCAGCTTTCGGGGAGGCGGGGCTGGCACCGGGGAGCTGTTTTTT.

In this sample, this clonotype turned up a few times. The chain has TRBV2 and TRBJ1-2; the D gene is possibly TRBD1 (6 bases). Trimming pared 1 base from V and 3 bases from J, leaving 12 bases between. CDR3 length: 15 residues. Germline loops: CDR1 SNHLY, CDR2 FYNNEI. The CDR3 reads CASSEDAGAYYGYTF. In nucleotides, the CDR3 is TGTGCCAGCAGTGAAGACGCGGGGGCGTACTATGGCTACACCTTC.

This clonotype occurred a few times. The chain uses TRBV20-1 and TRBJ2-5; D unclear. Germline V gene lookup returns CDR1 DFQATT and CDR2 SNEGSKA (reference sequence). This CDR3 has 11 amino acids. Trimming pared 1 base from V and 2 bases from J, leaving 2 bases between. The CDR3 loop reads CSARGQETQYF. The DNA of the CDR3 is TGCAGTGCTAGAGGGCAAGAGACCCAGTACTTC.

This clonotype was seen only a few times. CDR3 amino acids: CVAHRGRYTEAFF. As DNA, the CDR3 is TGCGTTGCCCACCGGGGCCGGTACACTGAAGCTTTCTTT. The chain employs TRBV29-1 and TRBJ1-1; D might be TRBD1 (5 bases). In germline, CDR1 is SQVTM, CDR2 ANQGSEA. There are 13 residues in the CDR3.

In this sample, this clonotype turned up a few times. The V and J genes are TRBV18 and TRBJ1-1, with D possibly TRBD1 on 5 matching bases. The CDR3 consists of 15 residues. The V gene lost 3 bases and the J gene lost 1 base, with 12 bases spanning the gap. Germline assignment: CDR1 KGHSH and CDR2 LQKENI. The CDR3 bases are TGTGCCAGCTCACCGCTCGACAGCCAGAACACTGAAGCTTTCTTT. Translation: CASSPLDSQNTEAFF.

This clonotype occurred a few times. The CDR3 DNA reads as TGCGCCAGCAGCGCCATTTGGCGGGGATCCTACGAGCAGTACTTC. It yields the protein CASSAIWRGSYEQYF. The chain uses TRBV4-1 and TRBJ2-7; possibly TRBD2 for D (6 bases). V shed 5 bases and J shed 1 base, with 15 bases lying between them. CDR3 length equals 15 residues. Germline V gene lookup returns CDR1 MGHRA and CDR2 YSYEKL.

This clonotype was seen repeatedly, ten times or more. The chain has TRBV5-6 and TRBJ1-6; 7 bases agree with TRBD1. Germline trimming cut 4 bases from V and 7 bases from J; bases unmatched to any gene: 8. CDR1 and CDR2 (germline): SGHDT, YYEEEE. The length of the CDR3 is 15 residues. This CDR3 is CASSQQGRTNSPLHF. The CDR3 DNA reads TGTGCCAGCAGCCAACAGGGGCGGACGAATTCACCCCTCCACTTT.

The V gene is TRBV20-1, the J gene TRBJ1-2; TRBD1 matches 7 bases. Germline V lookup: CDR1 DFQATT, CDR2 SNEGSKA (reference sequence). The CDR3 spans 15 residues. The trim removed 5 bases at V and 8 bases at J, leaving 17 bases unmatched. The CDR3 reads CSAGFVLGQRAGYTF. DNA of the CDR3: TGCAGTGCTGGTTTCGTGTTGGGACAGAGAGCCGGCTACACCTTC.

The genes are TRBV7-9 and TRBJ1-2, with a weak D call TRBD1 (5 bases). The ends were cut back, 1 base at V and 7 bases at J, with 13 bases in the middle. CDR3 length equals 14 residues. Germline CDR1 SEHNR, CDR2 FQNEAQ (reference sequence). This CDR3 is CASSLGFGQGGYTF. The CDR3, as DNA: TGTGCCAGCAGCTTAGGGTTTGGACAAGGTGGCTACACCTTC. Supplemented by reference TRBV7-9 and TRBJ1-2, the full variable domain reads DTGVSQNPRHKITKRGQNVTFRCDPISEHNRLYWYRQTLGQGPEFLTYFQNEAQLEKSRLLSDRFSAERPKGSFSTLEIQRTEQGDSAMYLCASSLGFGQGGYTFGSGTRLTVV.

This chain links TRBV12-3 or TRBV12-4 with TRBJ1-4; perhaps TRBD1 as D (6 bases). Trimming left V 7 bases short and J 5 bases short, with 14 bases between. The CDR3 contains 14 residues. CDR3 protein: CASKRQVRNEKLFF. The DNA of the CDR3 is TGTGCCAGCAAAAGACAGGTGCGGAATGAAAAACTGTTTTTT.

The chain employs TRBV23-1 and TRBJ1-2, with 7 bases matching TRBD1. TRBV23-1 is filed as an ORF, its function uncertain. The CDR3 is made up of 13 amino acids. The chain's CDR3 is CWVRGRKNYGYTF. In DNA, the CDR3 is TGCTGGGTGAGGGGGCGGAAGAACTATGGCTACACCTTC.